These 14 T cell receptor beta chains were all obtained from the same sample, sequenced in a study of blood T cell repertoires in COVID-19. Method: immunoSEQ multiplex PCR; TCRdb's copy keeps in-frame clones and lacks some. Among approximately 35,000 clones listed, about four fifths were seen once. The specimen was peripheral blood. The receptors here all came from a man older than 75 with acute or convalescent COVID-19.

The rearrangement joins TRBV6-5 to TRBJ1-1; D is perhaps TRBD1 (5 bases). Trimming shortened V by 6 bases and J by 4 bases, and 18 bases separated the two germline ends. The CDR3 runs 15 residues. Germline CDR1 MNHEY, CDR2 SVGAGI. The DNA of the CDR3 is TGTGCCAGCAGACCTCCACGGCAGGGAGGCACTGAAGCTTTCTTT. Protein sequence: CASRPPRQGGTEAFF.

The genes are TRBV12-3 or TRBV12-4 and TRBJ1-2; D is unclear. CDR3 length: 13 amino acids. Trimming removed 2 bases at V and 8 bases at J, with 12 bases between. CDR3 nucleotides: TGTGCCAGCAGTTTATCGATTCGGGAGGGCTACACCTTC. It translates to CASSLSIREGYTF.

This clone has a handful of counts. Different DNA sequences within this sample yield the same CDR3. The chain carries TRBV29-1 and TRBJ1-5; the D gene is possibly TRBD1 (5 bases). The V end lost 4 bases, the J end lost 5 bases, and 6 bases lay between the germline ends. Per germline, CDR1 SQVTM and CDR2 ANQGSEA. This CDR3 has 11 residues. CDR3 in amino acids: CSVGGDQPQHF. CDR3 sequence (DNA): TGCAGCGTTGGGGGGGATCAGCCCCAGCATTTT.

In the case of this clone: An end of the junction differs from the germline gene, which may be a read error. The chain recombines TRBV7-2 with TRBJ1-1; no reliable D call. This CDR3 comprises 13 residues. CDR1 and CDR2 from the germline V gene are SGHTA and FQGNSA. The CDR3 DNA reads TGTGCCAGCAGCTTAACCTCGATTGCGGGTTCTATCTTT. This translates into CASSLTSIAGSIF.

DNA of the CDR3: TGCGCCAGCAGTATGCGGGACAGAAGCGGCTACACCTTC. It yields the protein CASSMRDRSGYTF. The chain employs TRBV4-1 and TRBJ1-2; 7 positions match TRBD1. The CDR3 extends over 13 amino acids. Trimming removed 6 bases from V and 8 bases from J; junction bases left unmatched: 9. From germline, CDR1 is MGHRA and CDR2 YSYEKL.

The V gene is TRBV5-1, the J gene TRBJ1-1; D gene ambiguous. The CDR3 extends over 11 amino acids. The germline V gene has CDR1 SGHRS and CDR2 YFSETQ. With 0 bases removed from V and 9 bases from J, the gap between germline ends came to 6 bases. In DNA, the CDR3 is TGCGCCAGCAGCTTGGGGCAGAAAGCTTTCTTT. This gives the protein CASSLGQKAFF.

This rearrangement joins TRBV7-6 to TRBJ2-7, with TRBD1 matching 9 bases. Losses at the gene ends were 1 base for V and 4 bases for J; bases not matched to a gene: 8. The CDR3 extends over 16 amino acids. Germline-derived CDR1 and CDR2 are SGHVS and FNYEAQ. The CDR3 sequence: CASSLEGRDRAYEQYF. The CDR3 DNA sequence: TGTGCCAGCAGCTTAGAGGGGCGGGACAGGGCGTACGAGCAGTACTTC.

The gene calls are TRBV30 and TRBJ2-3, with 9 nucleotides matching TRBD2. The CDR3 has 15 residues. V lost 4 bases, J lost 0 bases, and 5 bases stayed unmatched. Germline CDR1 and CDR2: GTSNPN and SVGIG (reference sequence). In DNA, the CDR3 is TGTGCCTGGATGGGGGGACTAGCAAGCACAGATACGCAGTATTTT. This gives the protein CAWMGGLASTDTQYF.

The chain recombines TRBV7-8 with TRBJ2-2; 14 bases agree with TRBD2. The junction had 4 bases not matched to a gene; V was cut back by 1 base and J by 12 bases. Germline V gene sequence: CDR1 SGHVS, CDR2 FQNEAQ. The CDR3 covers 15 residues. The CDR3 spells CASSLGLAGGPKLFF. DNA of the CDR3: TGTGCCAGCAGCTTAGGACTAGCGGGGGGGCCGAAGCTGTTTTTT.

The gene calls are TRBV9 and TRBJ2-6, with D hard to call. CDR1 and CDR2 from the germline V gene are SGDLS and YYNGEE. Trimming left V 4 bases short and J 0 bases short, with 8 bases between. This CDR3 is 15 amino acids long. The CDR3 DNA sequence: TGTGCCAGCAGCCCCCTCAGCTCTGGGGCCAACGTCCTGACTTTC. Amino acid sequence: CASSPLSSGANVLTF. The full variable domain, with the rest looked up from reference TRBV9 and TRBJ2-6, is DSGVTQTPKHLITATGQRVTLRCSPRSGDLSVYWYQQSLDQGLQFLIQYYNGEERAKGNILERFSAQQFPDLHSELNLSSLELGDSALYFCASSPLSSGANVLTFGAGSRLTVL.

The chain is built from TRBV6-5 and TRBJ1-2; D is unresolved. Trimming took off 4 bases at V and 2 bases at J, with 8 bases between the two ends. Germline assignment: CDR1 MNHEY and CDR2 SVGAGI. CDR3 length equals 13 residues. In nucleotides, the CDR3 is TGTGCCAGCAGTTCGATGGCAAACTATGGCTACACCTTC. The encoded protein is CASSSMANYGYTF.

This rearrangement joins TRBV6-5 to TRBJ2-2; no firm D call. V lost 5 bases and J lost 5, with 12 bases in between. CDR3 length: 14 residues. Germline V CDR1 and CDR2: MNHEY, SVGAGI. CDR3 sequence (DNA): TGTGCCAGCAGTAAGAAAGGAGAAACCGGGGAGCTGTTTTTT. This gives the protein CASSKKGETGELFF.

This clone was recorded once. V is TRBV6-5 and J is TRBJ1-1; D is possibly TRBD1 (5 bases). V was shortened by 5 bases and J by 4 bases, with 14 bases between the two germline ends. Germline V gene sequence: CDR1 MNHEY, CDR2 SVGAGI. The CDR3 totals 14 residues. The CDR3 nucleotides read TGTGCCAGCAGTCTAGGGGCGGGACCCACTGAAGCTTTCTTT. Translation gives CASSLGAGPTEAFF.

V usage is TRBV7-2 and J usage is TRBJ1-5; TRBD1 might be the D (5 bases). The ends were cut back, 5 bases at V and 2 bases at J, with 16 bases in the middle. The CDR3 loop spans 16 amino acids. In germline, CDR1 is SGHTA, CDR2 FQGNSA. CDR3: CASSRQVGVGNQPQHF. CDR3 nucleotide sequence: TGTGCCAGCAGCCGCCAAGTAGGGGTGGGCAATCAGCCCCAGCATTTT.